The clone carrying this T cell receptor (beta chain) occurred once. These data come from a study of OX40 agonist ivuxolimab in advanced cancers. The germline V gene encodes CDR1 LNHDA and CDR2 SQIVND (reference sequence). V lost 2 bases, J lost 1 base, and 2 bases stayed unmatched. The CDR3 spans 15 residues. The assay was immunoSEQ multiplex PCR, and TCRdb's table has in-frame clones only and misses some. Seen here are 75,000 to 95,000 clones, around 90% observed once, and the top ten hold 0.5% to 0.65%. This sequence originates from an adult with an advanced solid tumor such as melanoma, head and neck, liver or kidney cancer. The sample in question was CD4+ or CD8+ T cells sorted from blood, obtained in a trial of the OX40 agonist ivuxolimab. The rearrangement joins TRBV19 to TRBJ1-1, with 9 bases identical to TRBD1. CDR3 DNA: TGTGCCAGTAGTATAAAGGGACAGGGGAACACTGAAGCTTTCTTT. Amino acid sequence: CASSIKGQGNTEAFF.